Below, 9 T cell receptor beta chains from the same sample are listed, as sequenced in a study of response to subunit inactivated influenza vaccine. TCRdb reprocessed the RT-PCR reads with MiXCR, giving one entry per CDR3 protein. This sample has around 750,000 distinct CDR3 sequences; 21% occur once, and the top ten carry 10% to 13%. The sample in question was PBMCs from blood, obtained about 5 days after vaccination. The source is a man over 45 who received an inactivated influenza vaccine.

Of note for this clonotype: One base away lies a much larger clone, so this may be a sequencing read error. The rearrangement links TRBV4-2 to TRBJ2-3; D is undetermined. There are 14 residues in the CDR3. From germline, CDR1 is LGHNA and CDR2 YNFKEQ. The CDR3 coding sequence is TGTGCCTGCAGCCAAATCGGTAGCACAGATACGCAGTATTTT. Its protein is CACSQIGSTDTQYF.

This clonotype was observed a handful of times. Here the CDR3 DNA reads TGTGCCAGCAGTTACGACTTCCGAGGCTACGAGCAGTACTTC. Amino acids: CASSYDFRGYEQYF. The chain combines TRBV6-2 or TRBV6-3 with TRBJ2-7; no firm D call. The CDR3 sequence is 14 residues long. Germline lookup yields CDR1 MNHEY and CDR2 SVGEGT. V lost 2 bases and J lost 3, with 11 bases in between.

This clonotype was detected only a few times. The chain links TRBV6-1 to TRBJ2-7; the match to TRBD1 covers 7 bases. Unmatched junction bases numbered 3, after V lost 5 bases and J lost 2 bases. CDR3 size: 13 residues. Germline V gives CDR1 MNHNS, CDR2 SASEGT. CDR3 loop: CASSMTGPYEQYF. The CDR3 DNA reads TGTGCCAGCAGTATGACAGGGCCCTACGAGCAGTACTTC.

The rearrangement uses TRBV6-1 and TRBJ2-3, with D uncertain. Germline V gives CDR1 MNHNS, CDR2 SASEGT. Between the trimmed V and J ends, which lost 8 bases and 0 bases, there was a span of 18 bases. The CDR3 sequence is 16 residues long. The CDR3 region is CASLERAHSSTDTQYF. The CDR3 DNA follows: TGTGCCAGCTTAGAAAGGGCACATTCTAGCACAGATACGCAGTATTTT.

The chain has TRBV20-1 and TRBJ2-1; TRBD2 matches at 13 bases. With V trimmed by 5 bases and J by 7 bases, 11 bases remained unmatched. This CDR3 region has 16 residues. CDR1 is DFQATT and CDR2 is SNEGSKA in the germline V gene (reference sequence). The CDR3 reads CSALTSGRAGGNEQFF. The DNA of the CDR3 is TGCAGTGCTCTTACTAGCGGGAGGGCCGGGGGGAATGAGCAGTTCTTC.

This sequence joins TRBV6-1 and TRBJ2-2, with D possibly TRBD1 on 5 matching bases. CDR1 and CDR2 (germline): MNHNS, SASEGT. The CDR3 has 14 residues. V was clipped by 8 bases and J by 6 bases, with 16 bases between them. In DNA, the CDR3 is TGTGCCAGCCAGGCCCCCGGACATCCCGGGGAGCTGTTTTTT. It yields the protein CASQAPGHPGELFF.

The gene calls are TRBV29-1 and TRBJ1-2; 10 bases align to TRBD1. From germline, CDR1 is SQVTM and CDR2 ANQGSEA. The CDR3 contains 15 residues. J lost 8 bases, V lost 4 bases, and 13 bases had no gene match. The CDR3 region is CSVGSPRQGARGYTF. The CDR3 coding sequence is TGCAGCGTTGGGTCGCCAAGACAGGGGGCGCGGGGCTACACCTTC.

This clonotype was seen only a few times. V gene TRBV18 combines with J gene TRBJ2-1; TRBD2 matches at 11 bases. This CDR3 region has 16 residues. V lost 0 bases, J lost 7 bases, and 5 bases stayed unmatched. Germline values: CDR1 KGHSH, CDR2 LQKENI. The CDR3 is CASSPPLAGGRNEQFF. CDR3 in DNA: TGTGCCAGCTCACCACCCCTAGCGGGAGGCCGGAATGAGCAGTTCTTC.

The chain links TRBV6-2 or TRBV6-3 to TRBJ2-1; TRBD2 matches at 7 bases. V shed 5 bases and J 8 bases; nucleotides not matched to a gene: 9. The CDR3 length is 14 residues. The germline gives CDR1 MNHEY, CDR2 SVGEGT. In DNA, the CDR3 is TGTGCCAGCAGTAGCGGGACCTTTTCCGATGAGCAGTTCTTC. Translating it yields CASSSGTFSDEQFF.